This record concerns one T cell receptor beta chain sequence. The antigen is undetermined. This CDR3 has 16 residues. The germline CDR1 and CDR2 sequences are SGHKS and YYEKEE (reference sequence). The data originate from a study of T cells expressing NK-cell markers. Study observations and caveats: Among several donors, these clonotypes also ranked first in the CD3+CD56-NKG2C+ fraction.

Researchers built TCR beta cDNA using 5'RACE template switching with UMIs. TCRdb reprocessed the 5' RACE reads and keeps a single row for each CDR3 protein, giving no DNA. The sample holds a few hundred thousand distinct CDR3 sequences. V and J are TRBV5-5 and TRBJ1-1; TCRdb designates TRBD1, a call that cannot be tested without DNA. The material sequenced was blood T cells: a sorted CD56 or NKG2C T cell subset, CD4+ or CD8+ T cells, or bulk PBMC T cells (not recorded which). The clonotype comes from a man younger than 35 in good health. CDR3 loop: CASSLEAPNSYTEAFF.